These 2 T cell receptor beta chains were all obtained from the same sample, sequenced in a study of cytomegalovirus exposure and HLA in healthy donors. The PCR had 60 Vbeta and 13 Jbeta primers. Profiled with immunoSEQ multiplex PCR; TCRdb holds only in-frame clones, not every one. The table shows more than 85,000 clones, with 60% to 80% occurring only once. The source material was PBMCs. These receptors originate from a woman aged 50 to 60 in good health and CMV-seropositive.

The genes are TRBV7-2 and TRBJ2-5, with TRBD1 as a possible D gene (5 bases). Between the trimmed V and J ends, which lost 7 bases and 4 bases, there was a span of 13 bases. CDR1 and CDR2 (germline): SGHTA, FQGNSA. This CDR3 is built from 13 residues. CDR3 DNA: TGTGCCAGCACCCTAGGACAAGCAGAGACCCAGTACTTC. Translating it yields CASTLGQAETQYF.

As DNA, the CDR3 is TGTGCCAGCAGCGTAGAAGGGGGCGCCTACAATGAGCAGTTCTTC. It specifies CASSVEGGAYNEQFF. The rearrangement uses TRBV9 and TRBJ2-1; 7 bases fit TRBD1. Germline CDR1 SGDLS, CDR2 YYNGEE. CDR3 size: 15 residues. V dropped 0 bases and J dropped 2; count of bases not matched to a gene: 2. Full variable domain (missing parts from reference TRBV9 and TRBJ2-1): DSGVTQTPKHLITATGQRVTLRCSPRSGDLSVYWYQQSLDQGLQFLIQYYNGEERAKGNILERFSAQQFPDLHSELNLSSLELGDSALYFCASSVEGGAYNEQFFGPGTRLTVL.